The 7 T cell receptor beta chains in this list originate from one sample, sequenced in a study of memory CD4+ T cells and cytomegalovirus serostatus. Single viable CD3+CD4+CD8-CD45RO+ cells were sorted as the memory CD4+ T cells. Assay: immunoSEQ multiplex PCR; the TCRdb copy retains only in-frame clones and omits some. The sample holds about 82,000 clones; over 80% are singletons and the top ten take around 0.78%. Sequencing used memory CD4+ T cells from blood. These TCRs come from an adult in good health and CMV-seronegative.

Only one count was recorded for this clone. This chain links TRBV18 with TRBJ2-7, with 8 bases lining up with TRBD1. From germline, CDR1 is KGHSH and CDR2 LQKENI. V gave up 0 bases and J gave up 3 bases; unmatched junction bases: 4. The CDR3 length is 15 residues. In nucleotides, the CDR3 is TGTGCCAGCTCACCACCCGGACAGGGATACTACGAGCAGTACTTC. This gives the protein CASSPPGQGYYEQYF.

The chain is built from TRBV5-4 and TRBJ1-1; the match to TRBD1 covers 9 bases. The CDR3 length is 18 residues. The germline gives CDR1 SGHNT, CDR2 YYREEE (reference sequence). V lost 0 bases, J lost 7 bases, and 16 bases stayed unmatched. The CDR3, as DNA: TGTGCCAGCAGCTTGGATTACAGTCGGACAGGGGAGTACGGTGAAGCTTTCTTT. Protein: CASSLDYSRTGEYGEAFF.

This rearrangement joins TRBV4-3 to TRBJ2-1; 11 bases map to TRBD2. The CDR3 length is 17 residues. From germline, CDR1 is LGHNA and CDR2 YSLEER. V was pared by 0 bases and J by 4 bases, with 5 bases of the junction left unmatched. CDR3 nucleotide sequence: TGCGCCAGCAGCCAAGATGGCCTAGCGGGGGGTTACAATGAGCAGTTCTTC. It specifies CASSQDGLAGGYNEQFF.

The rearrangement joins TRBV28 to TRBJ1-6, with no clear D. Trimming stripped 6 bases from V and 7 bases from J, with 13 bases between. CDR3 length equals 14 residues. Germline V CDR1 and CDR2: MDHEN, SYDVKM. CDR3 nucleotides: TGTGCCAGCAGGACGGGAATAAGGAATTCACCCCTCCACTTT. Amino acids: CASRTGIRNSPLHF.

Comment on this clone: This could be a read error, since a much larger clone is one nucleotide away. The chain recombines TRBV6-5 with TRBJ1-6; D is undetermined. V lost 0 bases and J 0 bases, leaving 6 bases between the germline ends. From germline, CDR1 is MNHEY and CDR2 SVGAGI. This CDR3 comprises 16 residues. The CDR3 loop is CASSYSQSSYNSPLHF. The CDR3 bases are TGTGCCAGCAGTTACTCGCAGTCCTCCTATAATTCACCCCTCCACTTT.

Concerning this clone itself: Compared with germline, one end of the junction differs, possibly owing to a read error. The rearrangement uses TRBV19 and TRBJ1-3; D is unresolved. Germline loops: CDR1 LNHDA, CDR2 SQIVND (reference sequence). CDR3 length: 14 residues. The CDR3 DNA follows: TGTGCCAGTACCTTCGTGAACTCTCGAAACACCATATATTTT. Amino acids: CASTFVNSRNTIYF.

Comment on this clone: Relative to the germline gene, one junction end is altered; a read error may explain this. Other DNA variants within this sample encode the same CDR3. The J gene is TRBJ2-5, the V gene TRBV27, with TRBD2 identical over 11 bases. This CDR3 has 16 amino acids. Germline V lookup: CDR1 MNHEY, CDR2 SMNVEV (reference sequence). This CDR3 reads CASSLSLAGGEETQYF. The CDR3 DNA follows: TGTGCCAGCAGTCTATCCCTAGCGGGGGGTGAAGAGACCCAGTACTTC.